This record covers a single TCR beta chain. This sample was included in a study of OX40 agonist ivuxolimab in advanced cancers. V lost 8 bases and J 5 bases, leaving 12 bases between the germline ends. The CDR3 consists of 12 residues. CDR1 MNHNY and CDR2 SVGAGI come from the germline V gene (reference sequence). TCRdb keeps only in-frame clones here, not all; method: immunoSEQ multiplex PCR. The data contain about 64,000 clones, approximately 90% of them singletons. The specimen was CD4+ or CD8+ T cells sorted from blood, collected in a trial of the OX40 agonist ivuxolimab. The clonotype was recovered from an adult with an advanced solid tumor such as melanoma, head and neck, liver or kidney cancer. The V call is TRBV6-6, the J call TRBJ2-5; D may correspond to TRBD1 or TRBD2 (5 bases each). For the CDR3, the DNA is TGTGCCAGCTCGGCGTGGGGGGAGACCCAGTACTTC. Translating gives CASSAWGETQYF.